This T cell receptor (beta chain) came from a study of blood T cells in healthy people across ages. For the second PCR, which ran for about 6 to 12 cycles, a sample-barcoded 5' primer and a J-beta primer mix were used. TCRdb re-called the 5' RACE reads through MiXCR, storing one row per CDR3 protein. The sample consists of 850,000 to 950,000 distinct CDR3 sequences, 25% to 30% of them appearing once. At least ten counts were recorded for this clonotype. V gave up 1 base and J gave up 7 bases; unmatched junction bases: 5. CDR3 size: 15 residues. Germline V gives CDR1 SGHTA, CDR2 FQGNSA. The source is a woman older than 75 in good health. The rearrangement uses TRBV7-2 and TRBJ2-1; 9 nucleotides line up with TRBD1. Input material: blood. The CDR3 nucleotides read TGTGCCAGCAGCTTAGAAACAGGGGGCAGGAATGAGCAGTTCTTC. It translates to CASSLETGGRNEQFF.